Listed here is a single T cell receptor beta chain. Its antigen is as yet unknown. CDR1 and CDR2 (germline): MDHEN, SYDVKM. Trimming removed 6 bases from V and 2 bases from J, with 16 bases in between. The CDR3 is made up of 15 amino acids. TCRdb re-called the reads with MiXCR, one entry per CDR3 protein. The sample lists under 450,000 distinct CDR3 sequences; nearly 35% were seen once. The data stem from a study of T cell repertoires in cytomegalovirus infection. J is TRBJ1-1 and V is TRBV28; D remains ambiguous. The specimen comprised cultured PBMCs, sampled from culture after CMV antigen stimulation. The TCR originated in a human donor in good health (CMV status not recorded). Some clones in this sample may be carry-over from other donors' samples. The CDR3 nucleotides are TGTGCCAGCAGCCTCCTCAGCGGACTAAACACTGAAGCTTTCTTT. Amino acid sequence: CASSLLSGLNTEAFF. Full variable domain (outside the CDR3, taken from reference TRBV28 and TRBJ1-1): DVKVTQSSRYLVKRTGEKVFLECVQDMDHENMFWYRQDPGLGLRLIYFSYDVKMKEKGDIPEGYSVSREKKERFSLILESASTNQTSMYLCASSLLSGLNTEAFFGQGTRLTVV.